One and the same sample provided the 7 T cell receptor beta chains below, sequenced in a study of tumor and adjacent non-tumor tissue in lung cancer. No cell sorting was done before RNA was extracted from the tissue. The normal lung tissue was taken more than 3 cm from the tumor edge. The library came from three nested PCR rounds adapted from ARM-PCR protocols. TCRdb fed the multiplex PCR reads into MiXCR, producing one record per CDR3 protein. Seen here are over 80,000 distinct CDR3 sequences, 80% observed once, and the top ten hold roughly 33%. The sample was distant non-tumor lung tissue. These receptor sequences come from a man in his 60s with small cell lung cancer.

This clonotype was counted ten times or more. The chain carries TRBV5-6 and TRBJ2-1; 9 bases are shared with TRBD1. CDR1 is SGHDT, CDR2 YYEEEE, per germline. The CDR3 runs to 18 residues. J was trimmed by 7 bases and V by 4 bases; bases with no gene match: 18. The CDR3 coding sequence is TGTGCCAGCAGCGTTGGCACACACGGGACAGGGCGTTGGAATGAGCAGTTCTTC. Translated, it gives CASSVGTHGTGRWNEQFF.

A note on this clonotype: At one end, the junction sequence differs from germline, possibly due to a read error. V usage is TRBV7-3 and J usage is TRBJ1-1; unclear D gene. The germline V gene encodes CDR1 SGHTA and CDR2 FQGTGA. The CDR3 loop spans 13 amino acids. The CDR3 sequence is CASNLTDRFEAFF. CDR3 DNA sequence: TGTGCCAGCAACTTAACGGACCGATTTGAAGCTTTCTTT.

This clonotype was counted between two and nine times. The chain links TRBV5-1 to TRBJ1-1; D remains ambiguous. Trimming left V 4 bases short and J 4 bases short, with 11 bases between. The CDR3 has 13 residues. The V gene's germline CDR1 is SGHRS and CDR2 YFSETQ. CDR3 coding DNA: TGCGCCAGCAGCGATTTCGCAGGCACTGAAGCTTTCTTT. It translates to CASSDFAGTEAFF.

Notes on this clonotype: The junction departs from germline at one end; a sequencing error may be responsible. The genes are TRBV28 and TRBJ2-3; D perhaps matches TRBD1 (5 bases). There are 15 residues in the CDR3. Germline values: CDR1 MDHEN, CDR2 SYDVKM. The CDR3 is CAGSYGACFTDTQYF. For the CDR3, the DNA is TGTGCCGGCAGTTATGGGGCGTGTTTTACAGATACGCAATATTTT.

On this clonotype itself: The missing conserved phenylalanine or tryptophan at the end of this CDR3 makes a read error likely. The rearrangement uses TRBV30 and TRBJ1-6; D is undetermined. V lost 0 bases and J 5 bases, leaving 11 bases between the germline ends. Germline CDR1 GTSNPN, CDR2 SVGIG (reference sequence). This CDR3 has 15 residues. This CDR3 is CAWSVRVTNNSPLHY. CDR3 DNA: TGTGCCTGGAGTGTACGTGTTACTAATAATTCACCCCTCCACTAT.

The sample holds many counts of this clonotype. This CDR3 is CATSRVRESINEQFF. The CDR3 nucleotides read TGTGCCACCAGCAGAGTACGGGAATCAATCAATGAGCAGTTCTTC. The chain combines TRBV15 with TRBJ2-1; D perhaps matches TRBD2 (5 bases). CDR1 is LNHNV, CDR2 YYDKDF, per germline (reference sequence). The V end lost 1 base, the J end lost 6 bases, and 13 bases lay between the germline ends. The CDR3 has 15 amino acids.

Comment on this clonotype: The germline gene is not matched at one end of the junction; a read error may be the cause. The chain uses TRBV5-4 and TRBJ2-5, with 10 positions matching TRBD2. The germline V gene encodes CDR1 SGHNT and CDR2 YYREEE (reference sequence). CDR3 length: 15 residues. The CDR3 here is CASSLILAGQETENF. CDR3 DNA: TGTGCCAGCAGCTTAATACTAGCGGGGCAAGAGACAGAGAACTTC.